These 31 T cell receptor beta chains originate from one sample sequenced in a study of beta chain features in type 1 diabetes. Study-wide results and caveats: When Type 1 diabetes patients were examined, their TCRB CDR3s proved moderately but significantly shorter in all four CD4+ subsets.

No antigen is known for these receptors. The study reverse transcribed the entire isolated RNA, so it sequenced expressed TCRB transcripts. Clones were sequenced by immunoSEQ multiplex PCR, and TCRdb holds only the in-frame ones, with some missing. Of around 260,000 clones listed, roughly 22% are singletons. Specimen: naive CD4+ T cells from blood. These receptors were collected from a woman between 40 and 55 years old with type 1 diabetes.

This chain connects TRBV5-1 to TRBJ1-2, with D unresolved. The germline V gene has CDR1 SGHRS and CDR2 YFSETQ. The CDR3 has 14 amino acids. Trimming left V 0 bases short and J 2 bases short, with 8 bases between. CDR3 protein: CASSLVSGNYGYTF. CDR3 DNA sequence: TGCGCCAGCAGCTTGGTCTCGGGGAACTATGGCTACACCTTC.

The CDR3 nucleotides read TGTGCCAGCTCCCGGGGGACAGCCTACGAGCAGTACTTC. Encoded protein: CASSRGTAYEQYF. The chain links TRBV18 to TRBJ2-7; D might be TRBD1 (7 bases). Germline CDR1 KGHSH, CDR2 LQKENI. The V gene lost 6 bases and the J gene lost 2 bases, with 11 bases spanning the gap. This CDR3 has 13 residues.

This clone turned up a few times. The CDR3 coding sequence is TGTGCCATCAGGGGCAGCGGCACAGATACGCAGTATTTT. It encodes CAIRGSGTDTQYF. The gene calls are TRBV19 and TRBJ2-3; D perhaps matches TRBD1 (6 bases). The V gene's germline CDR1 is LNHDA and CDR2 SQIVND (reference sequence). The V gene lost 10 bases and the J gene lost 1 base, with 12 bases spanning the gap. CDR3 length: 13 amino acids.

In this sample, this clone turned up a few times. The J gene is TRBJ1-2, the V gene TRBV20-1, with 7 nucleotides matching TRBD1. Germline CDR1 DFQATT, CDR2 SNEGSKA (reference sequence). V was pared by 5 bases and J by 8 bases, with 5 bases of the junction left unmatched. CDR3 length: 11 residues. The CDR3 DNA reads TGCAGTGCTGTGACAGGGTTCGGCTACACCTTC. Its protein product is CSAVTGFGYTF.

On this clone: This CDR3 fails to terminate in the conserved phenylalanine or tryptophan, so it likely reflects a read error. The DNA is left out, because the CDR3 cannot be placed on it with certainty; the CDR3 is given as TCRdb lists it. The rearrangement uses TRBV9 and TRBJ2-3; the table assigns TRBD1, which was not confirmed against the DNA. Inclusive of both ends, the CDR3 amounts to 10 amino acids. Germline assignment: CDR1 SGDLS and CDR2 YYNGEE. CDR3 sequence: CASSVAQGCP.

Written as DNA, the CDR3 is TGTGCCAGCAGTGGGACAGGCCCAAACATTCAGTACTTC. Amino acid sequence: CASSGTGPNIQYF. J is TRBJ2-4 and V is TRBV2; 7 positions agree with TRBD1. Unmatched junction bases numbered 3, after V lost 4 bases and J lost 6 bases. The CDR3 runs to 13 residues. Germline loops: CDR1 SNHLY, CDR2 FYNNEI.

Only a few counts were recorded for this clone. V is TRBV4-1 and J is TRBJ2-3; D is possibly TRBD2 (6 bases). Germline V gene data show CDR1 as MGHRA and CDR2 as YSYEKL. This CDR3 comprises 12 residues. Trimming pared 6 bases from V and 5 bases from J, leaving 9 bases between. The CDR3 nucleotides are TGCGCCAGCAGTAGACTAGGAGATACGCAGTATTTT. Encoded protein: CASSRLGDTQYF.

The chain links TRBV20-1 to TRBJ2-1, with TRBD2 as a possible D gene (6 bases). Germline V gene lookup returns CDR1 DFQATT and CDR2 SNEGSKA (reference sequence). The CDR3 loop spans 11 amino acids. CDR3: CRNGSYNEQFF. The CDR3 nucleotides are TGCAGAAACGGGAGTTACAATGAGCAGTTCTTC.

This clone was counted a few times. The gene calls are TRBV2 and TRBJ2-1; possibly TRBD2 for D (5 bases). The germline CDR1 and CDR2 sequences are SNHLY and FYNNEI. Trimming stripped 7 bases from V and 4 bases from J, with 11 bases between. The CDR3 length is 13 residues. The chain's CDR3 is CASTSGPYNEQFF. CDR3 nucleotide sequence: TGTGCCAGCACCAGCGGACCTTACAATGAGCAGTTCTTC.

The CDR3 here is CASSSVRARDRQTQYF. Here the CDR3 DNA reads TGTGCCAGCAGCTCAGTTAGGGCCCGGGACAGACAGACCCAGTACTTC. The chain joins TRBV11-2 to TRBJ2-5; 7 bases align to TRBD1. V dropped 4 bases and J dropped 6; count of bases not matched to a gene: 14. This CDR3 spans 16 amino acids. Per the germline V gene, CDR1 is SGHAT and CDR2 is FQNNGV. The variable domain in full, completed from reference TRBV11-2 and TRBJ2-5, reads EAGVAQSPRYKIIEKRQSVAFWCNPISGHATLYWYQQILGQGPKLLIQFQNNGVVDDSQLPKDRFSAERLKGVDSTLKIQPAKLEDSAVYLCASSSVRARDRQTQYFGPGTRLLVL.

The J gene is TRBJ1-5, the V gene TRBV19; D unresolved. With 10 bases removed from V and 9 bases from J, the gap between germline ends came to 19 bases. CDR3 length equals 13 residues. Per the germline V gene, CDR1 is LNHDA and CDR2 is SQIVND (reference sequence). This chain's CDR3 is CATQSRSARPQHF. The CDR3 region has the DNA TGTGCCACTCAGTCACGGAGTGCGCGGCCCCAGCATTTT. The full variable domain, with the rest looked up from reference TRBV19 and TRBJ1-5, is DGGITQSPKYLFRKEGQNVTLSCEQNLNHDAMYWYRQDPGQGLRLIYYSQIVNDFQKGDIAEGYSVSREKKESFPLTVTSAQKNPTAFYLCATQSRSARPQHFGDGTRLSIL.

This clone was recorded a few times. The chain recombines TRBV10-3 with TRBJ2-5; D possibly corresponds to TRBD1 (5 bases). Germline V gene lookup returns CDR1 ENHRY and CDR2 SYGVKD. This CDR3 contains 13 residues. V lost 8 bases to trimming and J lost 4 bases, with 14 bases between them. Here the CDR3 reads CAISGQGTETQYF. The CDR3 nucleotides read TGTGCCATCTCCGGGCAGGGAACAGAGACCCAGTACTTC.

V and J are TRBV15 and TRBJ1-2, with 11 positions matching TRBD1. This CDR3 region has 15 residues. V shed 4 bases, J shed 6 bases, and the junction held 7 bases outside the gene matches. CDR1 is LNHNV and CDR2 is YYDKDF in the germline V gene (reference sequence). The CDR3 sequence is CATSIRTGGRNGYTF. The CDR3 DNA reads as TGTGCCACCAGCATTAGGACAGGGGGCCGGAATGGCTACACCTTC.

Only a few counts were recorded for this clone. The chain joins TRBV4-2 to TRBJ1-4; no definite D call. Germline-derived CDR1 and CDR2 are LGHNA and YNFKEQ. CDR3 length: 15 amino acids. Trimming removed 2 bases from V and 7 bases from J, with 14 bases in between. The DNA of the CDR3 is TGTGCCAGCAGCCAACCGACTCAAAGAGGTGAAAAACTGTTTTTT. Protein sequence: CASSQPTQRGEKLFF.

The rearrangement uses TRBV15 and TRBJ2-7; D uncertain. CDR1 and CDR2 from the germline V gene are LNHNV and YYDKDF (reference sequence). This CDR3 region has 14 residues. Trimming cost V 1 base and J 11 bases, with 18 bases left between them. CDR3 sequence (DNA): TGTGCCACCAGCAGAGTAGGAGACCCCGGTGAGGAGTACTTC. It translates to CATSRVGDPGEEYF.

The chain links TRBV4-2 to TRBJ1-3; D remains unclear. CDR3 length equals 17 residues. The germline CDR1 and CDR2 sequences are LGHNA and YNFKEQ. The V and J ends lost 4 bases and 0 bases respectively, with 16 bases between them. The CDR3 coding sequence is TGTGCCAGCAGCCCTAACCCCGGGGTACTCTCTGGAAACACCATATATTTT. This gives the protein CASSPNPGVLSGNTIYF.

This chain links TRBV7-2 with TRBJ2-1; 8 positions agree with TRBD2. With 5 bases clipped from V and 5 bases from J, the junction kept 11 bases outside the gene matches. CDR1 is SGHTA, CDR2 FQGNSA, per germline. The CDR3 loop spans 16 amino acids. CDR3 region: CASSPPWASGHNEQFF. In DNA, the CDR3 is TGTGCCAGCAGCCCCCCTTGGGCTAGCGGGCACAATGAGCAGTTCTTC.

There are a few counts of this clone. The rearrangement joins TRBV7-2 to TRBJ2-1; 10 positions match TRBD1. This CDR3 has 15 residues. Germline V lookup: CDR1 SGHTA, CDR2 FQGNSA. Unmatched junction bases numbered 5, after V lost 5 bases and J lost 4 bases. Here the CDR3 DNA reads TGTGCCAGCAGCCTCCGGGACAGGGGTTACAATGAGCAGTTCTTC. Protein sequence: CASSLRDRGYNEQFF.

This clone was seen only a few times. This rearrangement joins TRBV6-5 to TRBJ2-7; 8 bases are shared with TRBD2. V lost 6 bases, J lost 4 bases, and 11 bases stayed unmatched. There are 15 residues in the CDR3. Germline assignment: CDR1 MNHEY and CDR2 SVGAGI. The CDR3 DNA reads TGTGCCAGCAGCCCTTTAGCGGGGTCCCTTTACGAGCAGTACTTC. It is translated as CASSPLAGSLYEQYF.

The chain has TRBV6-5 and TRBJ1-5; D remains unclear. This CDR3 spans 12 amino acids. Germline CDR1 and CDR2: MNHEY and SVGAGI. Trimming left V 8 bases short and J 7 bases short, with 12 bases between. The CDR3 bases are TGTGCCAGCCGTAGTCCCGAACAGCCCCAGCATTTT. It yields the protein CASRSPEQPQHF.

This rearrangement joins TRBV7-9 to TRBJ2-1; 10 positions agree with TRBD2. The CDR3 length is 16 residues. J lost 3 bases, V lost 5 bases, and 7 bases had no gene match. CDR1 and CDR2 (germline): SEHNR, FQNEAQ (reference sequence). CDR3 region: CASSLSGRAFYNEQFF. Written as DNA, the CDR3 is TGTGCCAGCAGCCTAAGCGGGAGGGCCTTCTACAATGAGCAGTTCTTC.

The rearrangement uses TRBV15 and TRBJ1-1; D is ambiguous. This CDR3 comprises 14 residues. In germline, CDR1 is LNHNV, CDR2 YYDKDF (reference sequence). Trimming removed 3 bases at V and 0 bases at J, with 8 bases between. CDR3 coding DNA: TGTGCCACCAGCAGGAGGATCATGAACACTGAAGCTTTCTTT. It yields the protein CATSRRIMNTEAFF.

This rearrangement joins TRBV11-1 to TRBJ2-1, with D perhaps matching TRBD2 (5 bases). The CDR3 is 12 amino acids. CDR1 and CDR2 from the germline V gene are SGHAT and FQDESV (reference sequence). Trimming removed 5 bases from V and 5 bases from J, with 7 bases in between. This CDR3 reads CASSTGNNEQFF. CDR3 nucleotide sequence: TGTGCCAGCAGCACCGGGAACAATGAGCAGTTCTTC.

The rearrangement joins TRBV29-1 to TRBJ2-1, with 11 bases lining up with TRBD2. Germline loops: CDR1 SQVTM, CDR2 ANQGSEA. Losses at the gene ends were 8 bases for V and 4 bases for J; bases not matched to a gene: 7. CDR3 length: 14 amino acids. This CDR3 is CSILTSGGYNEQFF. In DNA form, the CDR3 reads TGCAGCATTCTAACTAGCGGGGGATACAATGAGCAGTTCTTC.

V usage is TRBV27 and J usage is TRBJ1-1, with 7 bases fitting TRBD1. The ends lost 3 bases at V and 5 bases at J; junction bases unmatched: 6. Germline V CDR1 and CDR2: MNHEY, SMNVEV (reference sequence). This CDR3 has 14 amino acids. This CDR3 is CASSFDPRGTEAFF. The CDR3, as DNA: TGTGCCAGCAGTTTTGACCCCAGGGGGACTGAAGCTTTCTTT.

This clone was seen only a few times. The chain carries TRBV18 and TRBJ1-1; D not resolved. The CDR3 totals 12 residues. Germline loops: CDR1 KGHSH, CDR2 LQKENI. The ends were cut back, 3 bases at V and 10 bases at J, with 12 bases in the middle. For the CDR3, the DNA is TGTGCCAGCTCACCCCCCCCGGAGGGAGCTTTCTTT. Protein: CASSPPPEGAFF. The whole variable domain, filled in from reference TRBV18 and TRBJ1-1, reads NAGVMQNPRHLVRRRGQEARLRCSPMKGHSHVYWYRQLPEEGLKFMVYLQKENIIDESGMPKERFSAEFPKEGPSILRIQQVVRGDSAAYFCASSPPPEGAFFGQGTRLTVV.

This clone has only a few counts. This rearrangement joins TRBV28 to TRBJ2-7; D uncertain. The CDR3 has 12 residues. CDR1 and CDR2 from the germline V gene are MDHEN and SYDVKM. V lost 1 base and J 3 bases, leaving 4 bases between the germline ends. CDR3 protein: CASSLFYYEQYF. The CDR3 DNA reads TGTGCCAGCAGTTTATTCTACTACGAGCAGTACTTC.

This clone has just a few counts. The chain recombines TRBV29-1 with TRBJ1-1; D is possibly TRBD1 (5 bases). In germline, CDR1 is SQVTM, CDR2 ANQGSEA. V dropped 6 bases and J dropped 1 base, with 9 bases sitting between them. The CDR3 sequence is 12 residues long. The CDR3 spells CSVLTENTEAFF. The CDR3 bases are TGCAGCGTCTTGACAGAGAACACTGAAGCTTTCTTT.

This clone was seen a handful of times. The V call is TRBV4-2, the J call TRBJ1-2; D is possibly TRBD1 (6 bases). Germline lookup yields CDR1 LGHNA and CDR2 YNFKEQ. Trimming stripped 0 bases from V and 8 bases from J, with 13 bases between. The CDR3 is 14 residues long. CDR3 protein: CASSQDVGARGYTF. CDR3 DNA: TGTGCCAGCAGCCAAGATGTGGGGGCCCGGGGCTACACCTTC.

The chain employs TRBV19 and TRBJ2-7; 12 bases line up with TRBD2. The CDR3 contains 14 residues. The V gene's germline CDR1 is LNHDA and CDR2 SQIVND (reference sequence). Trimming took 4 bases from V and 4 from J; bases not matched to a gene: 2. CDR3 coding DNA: TGTGCCAGTAGTAAGACTAGCGGGAGTTACGAGCAGTACTTC. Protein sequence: CASSKTSGSYEQYF.

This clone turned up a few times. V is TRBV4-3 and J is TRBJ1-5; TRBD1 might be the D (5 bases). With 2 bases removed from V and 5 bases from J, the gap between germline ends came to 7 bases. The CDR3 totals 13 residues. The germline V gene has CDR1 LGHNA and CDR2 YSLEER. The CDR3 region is CASSQRGDQPQHF. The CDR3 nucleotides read TGCGCCAGCAGCCAACGGGGGGATCAGCCCCAGCATTTT.